This T cell receptor (beta chain) was profiled in a study of shared clonotypes between healthy human individuals. Study in general: CD4 naive cells filled three plates per donor, CD4 memory three, CD8 naive two and CD8 memory one.

Germline V CDR1 and CDR2: SGHDN, FVKESK. This CDR3 is 13 amino acids long. Trimming removed 1 base from V and 7 bases from J, with 8 bases in between. Naive CD8 cells, CD45RO-negative and positively selected for CCR7, excluded terminally differentiated effector memory CD45RA+ cells. Donors comprised only Caucasian adults living in Nashville, Tennessee. Study conclusions and caveats: Blood was the sole source, and tissue repertoires probably differ. Represented genetic and exposure-history diversity was restricted by having few donors.

About this clone itself: The antigen remains unidentified.

Profiled with immunoSEQ multiplex PCR; TCRdb holds only in-frame clones, not every one. The data contain hundreds of thousands of clones, approximately 95% of them seen just once; the ten biggest clones take up 0.095% to 0.14%. This receptor was obtained from a woman in her twenties or thirties in good health. This rearrangement joins TRBV14 to TRBJ2-4; tentatively, D is TRBD1 or TRBD2 (5 bases each). The sample comprised naive CD8+ T cells sorted from blood. CDR3 sequence: CASSQGWGNIQYF. CDR3 bases: TGTGCCAGCAGCCAAGGTTGGGGGAACATTCAGTACTTC.